These 20 T cell receptor beta chains came from one sample sequenced in a study of cytomegalovirus exposure and HLA in healthy donors. Researchers ran the PCR with 60 Vbeta and 13 Jbeta primers. The table came from immunoSEQ multiplex PCR; TCRdb's copy has only in-frame clones and leaves some out. This sample has under 50,000 clones, with 72% found just once. The material sequenced was PBMCs. These TCRs come from a man aged 25 to 40 in good health and CMV-seronegative.

The chain combines TRBV25-1 with TRBJ2-1; 7 nucleotides align to TRBD2. Germline V CDR1 and CDR2: MGHDK, SYGVNS. With 3 bases clipped from V and 5 bases from J, the junction kept 7 bases outside the gene matches. The CDR3 length is 15 residues. In DNA form, the CDR3 reads TGTGCCAGCAGTGACCTGGGACTACAAGACAATGAGCAGTTCTTC. It translates to CASSDLGLQDNEQFF.

In its sample, this clone was seen once. This chain connects TRBV6-5 to TRBJ2-2; D gene uncertain. Germline V gene sequence: CDR1 MNHEY, CDR2 SVGAGI. Trimming took off 9 bases at V and 1 base at J, with 3 bases between the two ends. This CDR3 comprises 11 residues. In DNA form, the CDR3 reads TGTGCCAGTAAGAACACCGGGGAGCTGTTTTTT. This translates into CASKNTGELFF.

V gene TRBV10-2 combines with J gene TRBJ1-5; 8 nucleotides agree with TRBD1. CDR1 WSHSY and CDR2 SAAADI come from the germline V gene. The CDR3 extends over 16 amino acids. The junction had 7 bases not matched to a gene; V was cut back by 3 bases and J by 3 bases. In DNA, the CDR3 is TGCGCCAGCAGTGATCGGACAGGGCGATACAATCAGCCCCAGCATTTT. The encoded protein is CASSDRTGRYNQPQHF.

Note on this clone: No conserved phenylalanine or tryptophan is present at the end of the CDR3, so a read error is the likely explanation. This rearrangement joins TRBV6-1 to TRBJ1-2; perhaps TRBD1 as D (6 bases). The germline CDR1 and CDR2 sequences are MNHNS and SASEGT. Trimming left V 6 bases short and J 4 bases short, with 15 bases between. CDR3 size: 14 residues. CDR3 in amino acids: CASSGRGASYGYTV. CDR3 coding DNA: TGTGCCAGCAGCGGCAGGGGCGCCAGCTATGGCTACACCGTC.

This clone has a single count. Written as DNA, the CDR3 is TGTGCCAGCAGTGAGAACTCTGGAAACACCATATATTTT. It encodes CASSENSGNTIYF. The J gene is TRBJ1-3, the V gene TRBV27, with D hard to call. In germline, CDR1 is MNHEY, CDR2 SMNVEV (reference sequence). The CDR3 spans 13 residues. V lost 5 bases, J lost 0 bases, and 5 bases lay in between.

V and J are TRBV19 and TRBJ2-4; D perhaps matches TRBD1 (6 bases). The germline gives CDR1 LNHDA, CDR2 SQIVND (reference sequence). Trimming took 0 bases from V and 3 from J, leaving 15 bases between them. CDR3 length: 17 amino acids. The CDR3 DNA reads TGTGCCAGTAGTATAGATCCGGGACACGGTGTCAAAAACATTCAGTACTTC. It yields the protein CASSIDPGHGVKNIQYF.

This clone has a handful of counts. The J gene is TRBJ1-4, the V gene TRBV4-1; D remains unclear. In germline, CDR1 is MGHRA, CDR2 YSYEKL. V was cut by 2 bases and J by 1 base, with 8 bases left in between. The CDR3 totals 15 residues. CDR3 nucleotides: TGCGCCAGCAGCCAAATCAGTCGAACTAATGAAAAACTGTTTTTT. This sequence encodes CASSQISRTNEKLFF.

The chain employs TRBV9 and TRBJ2-2; 9 bases agree with TRBD2. With V trimmed by 0 bases and J by 4 bases, 10 bases remained unmatched. This CDR3 contains 18 residues. Germline V gene data show CDR1 as SGDLS and CDR2 as YYNGEE. The CDR3 sequence: CASSVVLAGDTATGELFF. The DNA of the CDR3 is TGTGCCAGCAGCGTAGTCTTAGCGGGAGATACAGCCACCGGGGAGCTGTTTTTT.

V usage is TRBV18 and J usage is TRBJ2-7, with D tentatively TRBD1 (6 bases). With 3 bases removed from V and 3 bases from J, the gap between germline ends came to 12 bases. The CDR3 has 14 residues. Germline CDR1 is KGHSH and CDR2 is LQKENI. In DNA, the CDR3 is TGTGCCAGCTCACCTGGCAGGGGTCTCTACGAGCAGTACTTC. This sequence encodes CASSPGRGLYEQYF. The whole variable domain, remainder taken from reference TRBV18 and TRBJ2-7, is NAGVMQNPRHLVRRRGQEARLRCSPMKGHSHVYWYRQLPEEGLKFMVYLQKENIIDESGMPKERFSAEFPKEGPSILRIQQVVRGDSAAYFCASSPGRGLYEQYFGPGTRLTVT.

The V gene is TRBV6-6, the J gene TRBJ2-3, with a weak D call TRBD2 (5 bases). CDR1 is MNHNY and CDR2 is SVGAGI in the germline V gene (reference sequence). The CDR3 is made up of 13 amino acids. The germline V and J ends were trimmed by 2 bases and 2 bases, with 5 bases remaining between them. The CDR3 region is CASSYRDTDTQYF. As DNA, the CDR3 is TGTGCCAGCAGTTACCGGGACACAGATACGCAGTATTTT.

This CDR3 is CASSLQGKYEQYF. The CDR3, as DNA: TGTGCCAGCAGTTTACAGGGGAAGTACGAGCAGTACTTC. V gene TRBV6-5 combines with J gene TRBJ2-7; 7 positions match TRBD1. The V segment lost 4 bases and the J segment 4 bases; nucleotides outside the gene matches: 4. This CDR3 comprises 13 residues. Germline CDR1 and CDR2: MNHEY and SVGAGI.

By sample share, this clone is medium-sized. This chain joins TRBV6-1 and TRBJ2-3, with D unclear. CDR3 length: 17 amino acids. V shed 3 bases and J shed 2 bases, with 18 bases lying between them. Looked up from germline, CDR1 is MNHNS and CDR2 is SASEGT. The CDR3 loop reads CASSESVPGPFTDTQYF. Written as DNA, the CDR3 is TGTGCCAGCAGTGAGTCCGTGCCAGGCCCCTTCACAGATACGCAGTATTTT.

The chain carries TRBV5-1 and TRBJ2-3; possible D gene TRBD1, 5 bases. The CDR3 totals 14 residues. Germline lookup yields CDR1 SGHRS and CDR2 YFSETQ. Trimming took off 2 bases at V and 4 bases at J, with 11 bases between the two ends. CDR3 amino acids: CASSFQGWPDTQYF. The DNA of the CDR3 is TGCGCCAGCAGCTTTCAGGGTTGGCCAGATACGCAGTATTTT.

The chain carries TRBV27 and TRBJ2-7; TRBD2 is a possible D gene (5 bases). CDR3 size: 14 residues. Germline lookup yields CDR1 MNHEY and CDR2 SMNVEV (reference sequence). Trimming took off 3 bases at V and 6 bases at J, with 15 bases between the two ends. The CDR3 protein is CASSLVSGFSEQYF. For the CDR3, the DNA is TGTGCCAGCAGTTTGGTGTCGGGGTTCTCCGAGCAGTACTTC.

This clone has just a few counts. The rearrangement uses TRBV6-1 and TRBJ2-3; TRBD2 aligns across 10 bases. The junction had 4 bases not matched to a gene; V was cut back by 9 bases and J by 4 bases. The CDR3 runs to 13 residues. Germline assignment: CDR1 MNHNS and CDR2 SASEGT. This chain's CDR3 is CASGLADADTQYF. The CDR3 bases are TGTGCCAGTGGACTAGCGGACGCAGATACGCAGTATTTT.

This sequence joins TRBV7-9 and TRBJ1-2; 12 positions agree with TRBD1. The ends lost 5 bases at V and 6 bases at J; junction bases unmatched: 4. Germline CDR1 is SEHNR and CDR2 is FQNEAQ (reference sequence). The CDR3 consists of 14 residues. The CDR3 bases are TGTGCCAGCAGCCGGGACAGGGGGCACGATGGCTACACCTTC. Protein product: CASSRDRGHDGYTF.

The rearrangement joins TRBV6-1 to TRBJ2-1; perhaps TRBD1 as D (6 bases). The germline gives CDR1 MNHNS, CDR2 SASEGT. The CDR3 loop spans 14 amino acids. V lost 6 bases to trimming and J lost 4 bases, with 13 bases between them. Here the CDR3 reads CASRSGTQYNEQFF. The CDR3 DNA reads as TGTGCCAGCAGGTCCGGGACACAATACAATGAGCAGTTCTTC.

The genes are TRBV4-1 and TRBJ1-4; 8 nucleotides agree with TRBD1. The length of the CDR3 is 16 residues. V shed 3 bases, J shed 7 bases, and the junction held 10 bases outside the gene matches. Germline CDR1 is MGHRA and CDR2 is YSYEKL. CDR3 sequence reads: CASSQPDRGFSEKLFF. In DNA, the CDR3 is TGCGCCAGCAGCCAGCCCGACAGGGGATTTAGTGAAAAACTGTTTTTT.

This rearrangement joins TRBV19 to TRBJ1-4; the match to TRBD1 covers 7 bases. V lost 6 bases to trimming and J lost 5 bases; unmatched junction nucleotides: 9. This CDR3 comprises 15 residues. CDR1 LNHDA and CDR2 SQIVND come from the germline V gene (reference sequence). CDR3 in amino acids: CASRANRGLNEKLFF. The CDR3 DNA sequence: TGTGCCAGTAGAGCAAACAGGGGCTTAAATGAAAAACTGTTTTTT.

The rearrangement links TRBV5-4 to TRBJ1-1; 10 bases agree with TRBD1. Germline CDR1 is SGHNT and CDR2 is YYREEE (reference sequence). The CDR3 runs 15 residues. J gave up 5 bases and V 0 bases, and 4 bases lay outside the gene matches. This CDR3 is CASSLGTGGTTEAFF. CDR3 coding DNA: TGTGCCAGCAGCTTGGGGACAGGGGGTACAACTGAAGCTTTCTTT.